The entry below describes one TCR beta chain. TCRdb reprocessed the 5' RACE reads via MiXCR and lists one record per CDR3 protein. The data contain around 100,000 distinct CDR3 sequences, 15% to 20% of them singletons. This specimen belongs to a study of T cells of healthy individuals. Germline V gene lookup returns CDR1 MDHEN and CDR2 SYDVKM. The V and J ends lost 2 bases and 11 bases, in that order; junction bases with no gene match: 5. This CDR3 is 12 amino acids long. The receptor was isolated from a human donor in good health. The V and J genes are TRBV28 and TRBJ2-5; 7 positions agree with TRBD2. The CDR3 DNA sequence: TGTGCCAGCAGTTTAGCTGGACTAGTTCAGTACTTC. It translates to CASSLAGLVQYF. Full variable domain (remainder filled in from reference TRBV28 and TRBJ2-5): DVKVTQSSRYLVKRTGEKVFLECVQDMDHENMFWYRQDPGLGLRLIYFSYDVKMKEKGDIPEGYSVSREKKERFSLILESASTNQTSMYLCASSLAGLVQYFGPGTRLLVL.